A single sample gave rise to the 4 T cell receptor beta chains below, sequenced in a study of identical twins. TCRdb redid the calling of the 5' RACE reads with MiXCR, one entry per CDR3 protein. The sample records 250,000 or so distinct CDR3 sequences, about 13% being singletons. These data are also associated with another study on yellow fever vaccine responses in identical twins.

The sequenced sample was memory (CD45RO+) T cells sorted from blood. These receptors all stem from a young woman in good health.

In this sample, this clonotype turned up a few times. The chain has TRBV6-4 and TRBJ2-5; the match to TRBD1 covers 7 bases. The CDR3 sequence is 15 residues long. CDR1 MRHNA and CDR2 SNTAGT come from the germline V gene. Losses at the gene ends were 4 bases for V and 0 bases for J; bases not matched to a gene: 5. For the CDR3, the DNA is TGTGCCAGCAGTGCCGGGACAGCCGACCAAGAGACCCAGTACTTC. Encoded protein: CASSAGTADQETQYF.

This chain joins TRBV6-1 and TRBJ2-7; 7 nucleotides match TRBD2. In germline, CDR1 is MNHNS, CDR2 SASEGT. The CDR3 sequence is 13 residues long. Trimming took 6 bases from V and 3 from J; bases not matched to a gene: 5. CDR3 sequence: CASRTTSDYEQYF. DNA of the CDR3: TGTGCCAGCAGGACTACTAGCGACTACGAGCAGTACTTC.

This clonotype was found a few times. The chain uses TRBV20-1 and TRBJ2-2; the D is unclear. Per germline, CDR1 DFQATT and CDR2 SNEGSKA (reference sequence). The V end lost 1 base, the J end lost 5 bases, and 11 bases lay between the germline ends. The length of the CDR3 is 14 residues. CDR3 coding DNA: TGCAGTGCTAGAGTTCTAGGAAAAACCGGGGAGCTGTTTTTT. Translated: CSARVLGKTGELFF.

The rearrangement uses TRBV20-1 and TRBJ1-6, with a possible D match to TRBD1 (5 bases). Germline V gene sequence: CDR1 DFQATT, CDR2 SNEGSKA (reference sequence). The CDR3 totals 12 residues. Trimming took 4 bases from V and 10 from J, leaving 11 bases between them. This CDR3 reads CSANRLNSPLHF. The CDR3 nucleotides are TGCAGTGCTAACAGGCTCAACTCACCCCTCCACTTT.